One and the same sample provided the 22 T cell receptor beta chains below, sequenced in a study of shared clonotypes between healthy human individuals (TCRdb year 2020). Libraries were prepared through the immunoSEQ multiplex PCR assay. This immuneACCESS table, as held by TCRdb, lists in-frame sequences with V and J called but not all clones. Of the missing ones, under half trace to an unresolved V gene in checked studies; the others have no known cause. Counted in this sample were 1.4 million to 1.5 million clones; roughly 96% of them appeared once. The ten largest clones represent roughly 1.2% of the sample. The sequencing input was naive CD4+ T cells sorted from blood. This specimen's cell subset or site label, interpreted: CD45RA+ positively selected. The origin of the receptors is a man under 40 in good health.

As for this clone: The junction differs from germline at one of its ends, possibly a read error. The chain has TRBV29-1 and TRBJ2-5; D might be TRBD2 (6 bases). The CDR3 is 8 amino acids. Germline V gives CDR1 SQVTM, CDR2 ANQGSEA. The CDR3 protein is CSSSEGNF. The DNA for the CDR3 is TGCAGCTCTAGCGAGGGGAACTTC.

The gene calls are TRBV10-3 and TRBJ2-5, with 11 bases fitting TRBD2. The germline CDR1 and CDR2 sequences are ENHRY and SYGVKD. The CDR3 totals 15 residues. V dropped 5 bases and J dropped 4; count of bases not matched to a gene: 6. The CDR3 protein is CAISKTSGTVETQYF. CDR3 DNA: TGTGCCATCAGTAAGACTAGCGGGACGGTAGAGACCCAGTACTTC.

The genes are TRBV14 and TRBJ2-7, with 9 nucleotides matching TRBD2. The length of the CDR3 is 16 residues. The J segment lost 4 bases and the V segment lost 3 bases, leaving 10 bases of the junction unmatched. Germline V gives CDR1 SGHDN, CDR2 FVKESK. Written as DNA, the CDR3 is TGTGCCAGCAGCCACCAACCGGGGACTAGCCTATACGAGCAGTACTTC. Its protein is CASSHQPGTSLYEQYF.

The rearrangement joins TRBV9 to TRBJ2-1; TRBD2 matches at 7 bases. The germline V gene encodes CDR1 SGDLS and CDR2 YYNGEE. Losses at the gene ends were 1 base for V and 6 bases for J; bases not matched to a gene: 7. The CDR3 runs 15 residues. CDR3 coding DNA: TGTGCCAGCAGCGTACTAGCGGAAGGAAGCAATGAGCAGTTCTTC. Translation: CASSVLAEGSNEQFF.

CDR3 residues: CSVNLATNEKLFF. CDR3 bases: TGCAGCGTTAACCTTGCAACTAATGAAAAACTGTTTTTT. This chain connects TRBV29-1 to TRBJ1-4, with D hard to call. Trimming removed 5 bases from V and 0 bases from J, with 7 bases in between. Germline-derived CDR1 and CDR2 are SQVTM and ANQGSEA. The CDR3 spans 13 residues.

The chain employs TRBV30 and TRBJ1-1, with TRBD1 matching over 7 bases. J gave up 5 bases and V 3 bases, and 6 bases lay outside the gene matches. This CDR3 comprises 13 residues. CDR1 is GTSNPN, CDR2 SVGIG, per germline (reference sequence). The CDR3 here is CAWRGTAGTEAFF. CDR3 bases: TGTGCCTGGAGAGGGACAGCCGGGACTGAAGCTTTCTTT.

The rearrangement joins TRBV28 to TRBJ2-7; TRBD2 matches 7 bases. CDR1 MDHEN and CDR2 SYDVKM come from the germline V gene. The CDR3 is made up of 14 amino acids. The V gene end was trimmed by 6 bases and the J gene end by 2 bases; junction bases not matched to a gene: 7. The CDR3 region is CASSSSGIPYEQYF. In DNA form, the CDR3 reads TGTGCCAGCAGCTCCAGCGGGATCCCCTACGAGCAGTACTTC.

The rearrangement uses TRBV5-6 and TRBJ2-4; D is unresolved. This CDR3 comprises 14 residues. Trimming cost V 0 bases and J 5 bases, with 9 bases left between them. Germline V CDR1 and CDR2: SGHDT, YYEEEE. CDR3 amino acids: CASSLVALQNIQYF. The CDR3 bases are TGTGCCAGCAGCTTGGTAGCCTTGCAAAACATTCAGTACTTC. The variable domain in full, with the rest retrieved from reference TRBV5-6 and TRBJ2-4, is DAGVTQSPTHLIKTRGQQVTLRCSPKSGHDTVSWYQQALGQGPQFIFQYYEEEERQRGNFPDRFSGHQFPNYSSELNVNALLLGDSALYLCASSLVALQNIQYFGAGTRLSVL.

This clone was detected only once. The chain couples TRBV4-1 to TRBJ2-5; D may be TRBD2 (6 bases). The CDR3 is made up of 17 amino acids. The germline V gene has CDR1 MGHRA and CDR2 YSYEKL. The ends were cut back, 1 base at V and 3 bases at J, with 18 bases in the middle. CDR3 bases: TGCGCCAGCAGCCAAGTTATTAGCGGTGGTCGGGAAGAGACCCAGTACTTC. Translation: CASSQVISGGREETQYF.

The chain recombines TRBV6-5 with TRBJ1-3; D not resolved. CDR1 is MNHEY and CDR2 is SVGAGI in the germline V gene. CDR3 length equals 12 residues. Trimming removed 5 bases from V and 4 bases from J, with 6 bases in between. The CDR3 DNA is TGTGCCAGCAGTGAGACAGGAAACACCATATATTTT. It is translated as CASSETGNTIYF.

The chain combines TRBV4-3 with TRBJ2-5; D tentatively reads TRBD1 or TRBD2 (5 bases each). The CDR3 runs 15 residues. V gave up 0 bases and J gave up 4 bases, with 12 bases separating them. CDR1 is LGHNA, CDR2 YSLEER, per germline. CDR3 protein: CASSQEVRGAETQYF. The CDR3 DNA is TGCGCCAGCAGCCAAGAGGTGAGGGGAGCAGAGACCCAGTACTTC.

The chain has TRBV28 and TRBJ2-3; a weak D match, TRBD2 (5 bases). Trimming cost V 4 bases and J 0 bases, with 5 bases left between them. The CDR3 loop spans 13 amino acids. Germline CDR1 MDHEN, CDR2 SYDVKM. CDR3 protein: CASSWTSTDTQYF. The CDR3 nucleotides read TGTGCCAGCAGTTGGACTAGCACAGATACGCAGTATTTT.

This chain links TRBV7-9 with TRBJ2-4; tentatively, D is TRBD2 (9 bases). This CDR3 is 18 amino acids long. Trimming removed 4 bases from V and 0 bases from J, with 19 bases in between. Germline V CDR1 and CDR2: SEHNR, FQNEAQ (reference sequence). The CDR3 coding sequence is TGTGCCAGCAGCTGGACAGGGCTAGCGGGACTAGCCAAAAACATTCAGTACTTC. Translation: CASSWTGLAGLAKNIQYF.

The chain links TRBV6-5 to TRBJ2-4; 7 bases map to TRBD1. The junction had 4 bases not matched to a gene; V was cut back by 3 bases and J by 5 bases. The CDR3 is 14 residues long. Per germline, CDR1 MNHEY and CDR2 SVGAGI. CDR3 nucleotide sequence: TGTGCCAGCAGTTATGCCGGGACAGAAAACATTCAGTACTTC. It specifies CASSYAGTENIQYF.

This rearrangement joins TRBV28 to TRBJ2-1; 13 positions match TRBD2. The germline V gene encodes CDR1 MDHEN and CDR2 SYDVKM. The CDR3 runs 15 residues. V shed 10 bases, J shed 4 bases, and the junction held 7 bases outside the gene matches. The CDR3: CATLTSGRAYNEQFF. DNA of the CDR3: TGTGCCACCCTAACTAGCGGGAGGGCTTACAATGAGCAGTTCTTC. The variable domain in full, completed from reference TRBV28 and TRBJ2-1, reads DVKVTQSSRYLVKRTGEKVFLECVQDMDHENMFWYRQDPGLGLRLIYFSYDVKMKEKGDIPEGYSVSREKKERFSLILESASTNQTSMYLCATLTSGRAYNEQFFGPGTRLTVL.

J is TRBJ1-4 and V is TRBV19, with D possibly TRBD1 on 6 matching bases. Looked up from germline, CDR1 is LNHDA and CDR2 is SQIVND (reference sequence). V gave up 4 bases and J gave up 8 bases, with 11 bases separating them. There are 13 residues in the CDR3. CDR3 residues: CASSSQGREKLFF. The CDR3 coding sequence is TGTGCCAGTAGTAGCCAGGGGCGGGAAAAACTGTTTTTT.

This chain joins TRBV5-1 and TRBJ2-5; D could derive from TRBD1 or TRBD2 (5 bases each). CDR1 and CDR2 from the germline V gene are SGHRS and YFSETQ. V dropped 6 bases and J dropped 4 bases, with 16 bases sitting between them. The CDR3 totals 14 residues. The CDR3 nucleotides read TGCGCCAGCACCTTCCCGGGACGAGTAGAGACCCAGTACTTC. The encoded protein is CASTFPGRVETQYF.

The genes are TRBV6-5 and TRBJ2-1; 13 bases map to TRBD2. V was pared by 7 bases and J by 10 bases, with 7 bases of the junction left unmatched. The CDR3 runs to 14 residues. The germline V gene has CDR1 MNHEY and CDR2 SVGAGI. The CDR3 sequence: CASTPGLAGIEQFF. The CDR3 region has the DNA TGTGCCAGCACCCCGGGACTAGCGGGAATAGAGCAGTTCTTC.

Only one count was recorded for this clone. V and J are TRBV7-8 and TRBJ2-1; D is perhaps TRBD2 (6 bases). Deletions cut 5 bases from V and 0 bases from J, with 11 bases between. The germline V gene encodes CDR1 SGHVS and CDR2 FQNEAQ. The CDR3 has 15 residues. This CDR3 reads CASSLNSGSYNEQFF. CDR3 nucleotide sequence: TGTGCCAGCAGCCTTAATAGCGGCTCCTACAATGAGCAGTTCTTC.

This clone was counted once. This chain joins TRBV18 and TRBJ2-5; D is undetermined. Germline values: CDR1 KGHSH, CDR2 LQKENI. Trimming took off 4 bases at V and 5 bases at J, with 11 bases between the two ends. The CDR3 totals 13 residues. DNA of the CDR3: TGTGCCAGCTCACTCCAGAGTGTCGAGACCCAGTACTTC. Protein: CASSLQSVETQYF.

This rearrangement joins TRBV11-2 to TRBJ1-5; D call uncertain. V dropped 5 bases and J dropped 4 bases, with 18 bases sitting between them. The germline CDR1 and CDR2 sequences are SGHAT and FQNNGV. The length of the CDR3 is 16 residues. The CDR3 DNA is TGTGCCAGCAGCGACCGCGTGGGAGGAGGGAATCAGCCCCAGCATTTT. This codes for CASSDRVGGGNQPQHF. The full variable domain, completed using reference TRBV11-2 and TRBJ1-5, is EAGVAQSPRYKIIEKRQSVAFWCNPISGHATLYWYQQILGQGPKLLIQFQNNGVVDDSQLPKDRFSAERLKGVDSTLKIQPAKLEDSAVYLCASSDRVGGGNQPQHFGDGTRLSIL.

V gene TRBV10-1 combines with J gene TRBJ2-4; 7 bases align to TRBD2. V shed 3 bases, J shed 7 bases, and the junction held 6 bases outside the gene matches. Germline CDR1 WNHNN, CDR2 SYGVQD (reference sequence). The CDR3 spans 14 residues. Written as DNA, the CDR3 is TGCGCCAGCAGTGACGGGGGGTCGATGAACATTCAGTACTTC. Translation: CASSDGGSMNIQYF.